These 5 T cell receptor beta chains were sequenced from one sample in a study of T cell responses to AZD1222 COVID-19 vaccine. Profiling relied on immunoSEQ multiplex PCR, and the TCRdb table lists in-frame clones only, not all of them. The sample records 200,000 to 300,000 clones, 85% to 95% being singletons. The sample in question was peripheral blood, obtained on day 0 of AZD1222 vaccination. Receptors were obtained from an adult in good health.

The chain employs TRBV15 and TRBJ1-1; D is undetermined. Germline V gives CDR1 LNHNV, CDR2 YYDKDF (reference sequence). This CDR3 is 14 amino acids long. V was trimmed by 1 base and J by 6 bases, leaving 12 bases between them. The CDR3 DNA reads as TGTGCCACCAGCAGAGTGGATATTGGTGCTGAAGCTTTCTTT. Its protein is CATSRVDIGAEAFF. The whole variable domain, filled in from reference TRBV15 and TRBJ1-1, reads DAMVIQNPRYQVTQFGKPVTLSCSQTLNHNVMYWYQQKSSQAPKLLFHYYDKDFNNEADTPDNFQSRRPNTSFCFLDIRSPGLGDTAMYLCATSRVDIGAEAFFGQGTRLTVV.

The chain links TRBV2 to TRBJ1-5; D is uncertain. V was clipped by 6 bases and J by 1 base, with 4 bases between them. Germline CDR1 reads SNHLY; CDR2 reads FYNNEI. This CDR3 is built from 12 residues. CDR3 nucleotides: TGTGCCAGCAGGAACAGCAATCAGCCCCAGCATTTT. Encoded protein: CASRNSNQPQHF.

This chain connects TRBV2 to TRBJ1-4; TRBD1 aligns across 8 bases. The CDR3 totals 14 residues. The ends lost 8 bases at V and 8 bases at J; junction bases unmatched: 10. CDR1 is SNHLY, CDR2 FYNNEI, per germline. The CDR3 sequence is CASRRTGLWEKLFF. For the CDR3, the DNA is TGTGCCAGCCGTCGGACAGGGCTTTGGGAAAAACTGTTTTTT.

The V call is TRBV6-5, the J call TRBJ1-5; no definite D call. This CDR3 region has 13 residues. Trimming took off 2 bases at V and 5 bases at J, with 7 bases between the two ends. The germline CDR1 and CDR2 sequences are MNHEY and SVGAGI. For the CDR3, the DNA is TGTGCCAGCAGTTACCGGGAGGATCAGCCCCAGCATTTT. This translates into CASSYREDQPQHF.

The genes are TRBV13 and TRBJ1-5; D gene uncertain. V was clipped by 6 bases and J by 4 bases, with 10 bases between them. Germline CDR1 and CDR2: PRHDT and FYEKMQ (reference sequence). This CDR3 has 13 amino acids. CDR3 nucleotides: TGTGCCAGCAGTAAGGATCTGAATCAGCCCCAGCATTTT. Residues: CASSKDLNQPQHF.